This TCR beta chain was sequenced for a study of blood T cell repertoires in COVID-19 (dated by TCRdb to 2019 to 2021). Describing the broader study: Collaborator samples came from the United States, Italy and Spain and covered acute and convalescent phases of COVID-19. The prospective study material was composed of cDNA or gDNA derived from T cells, B-cell-depleted T cells, or PBMCs. Deeply sampled blood TCRbeta repertoires from subjects exposed to, actively infected with, or recovered from COVID-19 were included in the dataset. The repertoires were released in a freely available public database intended as a resource for research on the immune response to SARS-CoV-2. The samples were drawn from two sources: the first 160 participants of the ongoing ImmuneRACE study, and 1,000 to 1,500 subjects contributed by 6 global collaborators. Sample metadata almost always included a de-identified subject ID, COVID-19 status, age in years and sex. Where available, HLA class I and class II types were taken from metadata supplied by the sample provider and were not determined by assay-based typing.

Study-wide conclusions, independent of this receptor: Clinical and demographic metadata were provided uncurated, with the amount varying by source and participant.

Participants in the prospective study were aged about 18 to 100 years, lived in 20 to 30 United States geographic areas, and enrolled through a virtual design. Cohort assignment in the prospective study relied on participant-reported clinical history from a screening survey and a study questionnaire. Mobile phlebotomists in the prospective study collected whole blood, serum and a nasopharyngeal or oropharyngeal swab from every participant. Additional blood draws and questionnaires over an approximately 2-month period could optionally be provided by prospective study participants. Prospective study blood samples were shipped either frozen or at room temperature before DNA extraction. This clone was recorded once. Its antigen is not yet known. At one end the junction does not follow the germline gene, possibly because of a read error. CDR1 is given as SGHRS and CDR2 as YFSETQ, both from the germline V gene. Reading from cysteine to phenylalanine, the CDR3 counts 13 amino acids. The retained sequence is limited to the CDR3, 39 bases, with the frame set at the first base.

The immunoSEQ Assay, a bias-controlled multiplex PCR, was used to amplify TCRbeta CDR3 regions from genomic DNA. The authors processed their data as follows. The number of nucleated cells in each sample was estimated by amplification of reference gene primers within the assay. Sequence reads were collapsed and filtered to measure the absolute abundance of every unique TCRbeta CDR3 rearrangement. For each sample, productive Simpson clonality was calculated as the square root of Simpson's diversity index across productive rearrangements. What TCRdb holds here is the immuneACCESS table cut down to in-frame rearrangements. Part of the clones is not present; checked against another copy, under half of the missing clones reflect an unresolved V gene, and the others are unexplained. V and J calls plus clone size are reproduced from that table; the DNA served to infer D and trimming. This sample lists approximately 260,000 clones; 80% to 90% were detected once. The ten largest clonotypes hold roughly 4% of the sample.

The sample taken for sequencing was PBMCs or T cells enriched from blood (not recorded which). The rearranged chain carries TRBV5-1 and TRBJ1-2; TRBD1 is a possible D gene, resting on 5 matching bases. The TCR sequence derives from a man aged 25 to 40 with acute COVID-19. The nucleotide sequence is given as TGTGCCAGCAGCTTAGAAGGGGTTGATGGCTACACCTTC. It translates to CASSLEGVDGYTF.